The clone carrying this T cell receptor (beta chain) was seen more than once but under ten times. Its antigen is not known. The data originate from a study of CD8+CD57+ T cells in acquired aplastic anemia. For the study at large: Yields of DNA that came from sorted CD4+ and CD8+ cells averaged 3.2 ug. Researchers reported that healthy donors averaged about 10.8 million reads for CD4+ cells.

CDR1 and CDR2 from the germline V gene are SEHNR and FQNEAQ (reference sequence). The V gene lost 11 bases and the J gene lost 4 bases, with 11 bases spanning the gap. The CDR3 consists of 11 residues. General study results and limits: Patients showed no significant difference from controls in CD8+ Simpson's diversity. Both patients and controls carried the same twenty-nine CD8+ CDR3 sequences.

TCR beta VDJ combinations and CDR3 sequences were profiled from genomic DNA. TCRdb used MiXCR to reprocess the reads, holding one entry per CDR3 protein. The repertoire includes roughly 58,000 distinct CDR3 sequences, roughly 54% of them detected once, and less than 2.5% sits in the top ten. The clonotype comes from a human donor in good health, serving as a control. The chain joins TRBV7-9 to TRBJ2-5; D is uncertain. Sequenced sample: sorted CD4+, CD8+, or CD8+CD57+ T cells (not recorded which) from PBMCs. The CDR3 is CAELDIETQYF. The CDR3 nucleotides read TGTGCCGAGTTAGATATAGAGACCCAGTACTTC. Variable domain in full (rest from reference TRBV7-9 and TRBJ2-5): DTGVSQNPRHKITKRGQNVTFRCDPISEHNRLYWYRQTLGQGPEFLTYFQNEAQLEKSRLLSDRFSAERPKGSFSTLEIQRTEQGDSAMYLCAELDIETQYFGPGTRLLVL.